The 32 T cell receptor beta chains given below trace back to one sample, sequenced in a study of blood T cell repertoires in COVID-19. Libraries were prepared by immunoSEQ multiplex PCR; TCRdb keeps only in-frame clonotypes and omits some of them. The table lists roughly 190,000 clones, 65% to 80% of them singletons. Sequenced material: peripheral blood. These receptors were obtained from a woman in her 50s with acute or convalescent COVID-19.

The V and J genes are TRBV7-2 and TRBJ1-2, with 7 bases matching TRBD1. After removal of 1 base from V and 8 bases from J, the junction contained 10 bases not matched to a gene. This CDR3 comprises 15 residues. Germline V gene sequence: CDR1 SGHTA, CDR2 FQGNSA. The CDR3 loop reads CASSLGGVRGSGYTF. CDR3 nucleotides: TGTGCCAGCAGCTTAGGAGGGGTCAGGGGGTCAGGCTACACCTTC.

The rearrangement links TRBV14 to TRBJ2-7; a weak D match, TRBD2 (6 bases). This CDR3 region has 16 residues. V was shortened by 3 bases and J by 2 bases, with 17 bases between the two germline ends. Germline V CDR1 and CDR2: SGHDN, FVKESK. CDR3 nucleotides: TGTGCCAGCAGCCATCAAGGAGGGAGACCGACCTACGAGCAGTACTTC. As protein: CASSHQGGRPTYEQYF.

J is TRBJ2-7 and V is TRBV6-6; tentative D call: TRBD1 (6 bases). Trimming cost V 6 bases and J 2 bases, with 17 bases left between them. Germline V gene sequence: CDR1 MNHNY, CDR2 SVGAGI (reference sequence). This CDR3 region has 15 residues. The CDR3 reads CASSFIIQGPYEQYF. DNA for the CDR3: TGTGCCAGCAGCTTTATAATACAGGGCCCCTACGAGCAGTACTTC.

This clone ranks as medium-sized (0.01 to 0.1%). The J gene is TRBJ2-3, the V gene TRBV19; D is ambiguous. CDR1 is LNHDA, CDR2 SQIVND, per germline (reference sequence). The V and J ends lost 0 bases and 0 bases respectively, with 4 bases between them. CDR3 length equals 14 residues. The CDR3 region has the DNA TGTGCCAGTAGTATAGACAAAAGCACAGATACGCAGTATTTT. Residues: CASSIDKSTDTQYF. The full variable domain, its missing parts supplied by reference TRBV19 and TRBJ2-3, is DGGITQSPKYLFRKEGQNVTLSCEQNLNHDAMYWYRQDPGQGLRLIYYSQIVNDFQKGDIAEGYSVSREKKESFPLTVTSAQKNPTAFYLCASSIDKSTDTQYFGPGTRLTVL.

The chain is built from TRBV3-1 (or the pseudogene TRBV3-2) and TRBJ1-1; maybe TRBD1 (5 bases). V shed 6 bases and J shed 6 bases, with 14 bases lying between them. Germline loops: CDR1 LGHDT, CDR2 YNNKEL (reference sequence). The CDR3 consists of 13 residues. The CDR3 region has the DNA TGTGCCAGCAGGGGTGCGGGGCGGGCTGAAGCTTTCTTT. Translation: CASRGAGRAEAFF.

This chain connects TRBV27 to TRBJ2-1, with D maybe TRBD2 (6 bases). This CDR3 has 16 residues. Trimming left V 0 bases short and J 7 bases short, with 16 bases between. Germline CDR1 and CDR2: MNHEY and SMNVEV (reference sequence). CDR3 DNA: TGTGCCAGCAGTTTATCAGGGGAGGCGGCCTGGAATGAGCAGTTCTTC. Encoded protein: CASSLSGEAAWNEQFF.

This chain joins TRBV19 and TRBJ2-5; 10 bases match TRBD2. The ends lost 6 bases at V and 4 bases at J; junction bases unmatched: 5. Germline lookup yields CDR1 LNHDA and CDR2 SQIVND (reference sequence). The CDR3 is 14 amino acids. CDR3 nucleotides: TGTGCCAGTAGCCTAGCGGGAGTTGCAGAGACCCAGTACTTC. This gives the protein CASSLAGVAETQYF.

Concerning this clone: Other DNA sequences in the same sample also yield this CDR3. The chain links TRBV6-5 to TRBJ2-3; D unresolved. The V end lost 5 bases, the J end lost 6 bases, and 6 bases lay between the germline ends. CDR1 MNHEY and CDR2 SVGAGI come from the germline V gene. This CDR3 is built from 11 residues. This chain's CDR3 is CASSPRDTQYF. The CDR3 DNA reads as TGTGCCAGCAGTCCTAGGGATACGCAGTATTTT.

The J gene is TRBJ2-1, the V gene TRBV15, with 7 nucleotides matching TRBD2. V gave up 5 bases and J gave up 6 bases; unmatched junction bases: 4. Germline V gene sequence: CDR1 LNHNV, CDR2 YYDKDF (reference sequence). The CDR3 loop spans 13 amino acids. The CDR3 is CATSGRARNEQFF. In DNA form, the CDR3 reads TGTGCCACCAGCGGGAGGGCCCGCAATGAGCAGTTCTTC.

Regarding this clone: The sample carries other DNA sequences with the same CDR3. The V gene is TRBV28, the J gene TRBJ1-4, with 7 bases fitting TRBD1. Germline V gene lookup returns CDR1 MDHEN and CDR2 SYDVKM. V was pared by 6 bases and J by 4 bases, with 11 bases of the junction left unmatched. CDR3 length equals 16 residues. The DNA of the CDR3 is TGTGCCAGCAGAACTTACCGGGACAGAGATAATGAAAAACTGTTTTTT. Its translation is CASRTYRDRDNEKLFF.

In this sample, this clone turned up once. The V gene is TRBV5-6, the J gene TRBJ1-2; D might be TRBD1 (6 bases). Trimming removed 0 bases at V and 6 bases at J, with 9 bases between. CDR1 is SGHDT, CDR2 YYEEEE, per germline. The CDR3 extends over 13 amino acids. In DNA, the CDR3 is TGTGCCAGCAGCTTGGACTGGGGGCATGGCTACACCTTC. Encoded protein: CASSLDWGHGYTF.

This chain connects TRBV15 to TRBJ1-1; TRBD1 is a possible D gene (6 bases). The CDR3 length is 14 residues. Trimming removed 3 bases at V and 0 bases at J, with 8 bases between. Per germline, CDR1 LNHNV and CDR2 YYDKDF (reference sequence). The CDR3 here is CATSRDRVNTEAFF. CDR3 DNA: TGTGCCACCAGCAGGGACAGAGTGAACACTGAAGCTTTCTTT.

The chain combines TRBV2 with TRBJ2-7; D ambiguous. The germline V gene has CDR1 SNHLY and CDR2 FYNNEI. V was pared by 4 bases and J by 6 bases, with 7 bases between. CDR3 length equals 11 residues. CDR3 region: CASSVRVEQYF. The CDR3 nucleotides are TGTGCCAGCAGTGTCCGAGTCGAGCAGTACTTC. The complete variable domain, with remaining parts taken from reference TRBV2 and TRBJ2-7, reads EPEVTQTPSHQVTQMGQEVILRCVPISNHLYFYWYRQILGQKVEFLVSFYNNEISEKSEIFDDQFSVERPDGSNFTLKIRSTKLEDSAMYFCASSVRVEQYFGPGTRLTVT.

The J gene is TRBJ1-1, the V gene TRBV2; D unresolved. Trimming took off 8 bases at V and 0 bases at J, with 10 bases between the two ends. The CDR3 is 13 amino acids. The germline CDR1 and CDR2 sequences are SNHLY and FYNNEI. CDR3 in DNA: TGTGCCAGCCAAAGACTATTGAACACTGAAGCTTTCTTT. Protein sequence: CASQRLLNTEAFF. The whole variable domain, remainder taken from reference TRBV2 and TRBJ1-1, is EPEVTQTPSHQVTQMGQEVILRCVPISNHLYFYWYRQILGQKVEFLVSFYNNEISEKSEIFDDQFSVERPDGSNFTLKIRSTKLEDSAMYFCASQRLLNTEAFFGQGTRLTVV.

The chain employs TRBV3-1 (or the pseudogene TRBV3-2) and TRBJ2-5, with D perhaps TRBD2 (5 bases). The CDR3 covers 15 residues. Germline CDR1 reads LGHDT; CDR2 reads YNNKEL (reference sequence). V was trimmed by 4 bases and J by 4 bases, leaving 16 bases between them. As DNA, the CDR3 is TGTGCCAGCAGCCTAAAGAGAGGGCTAGGAGAGACCCAGTACTTC. As protein: CASSLKRGLGETQYF.

This clone was observed a few times. The chain joins TRBV7-2 to TRBJ2-7; 13 positions match TRBD2. Trimming removed 5 bases from V and 4 bases from J; junction bases left unmatched: 8. CDR3 size: 16 residues. The germline V gene encodes CDR1 SGHTA and CDR2 FQGNSA. CDR3 bases: TGTGCCAGCAGCCTACAGACTAGCGGGGGGCCTTACGAGCAGTACTTC. Encoded protein: CASSLQTSGGPYEQYF.

CDR3: CASRQGPEAFF. Here the CDR3 DNA reads TGTGCCAGCAGACAGGGCCCTGAAGCTTTCTTT. The V and J genes are TRBV25-1 and TRBJ1-1; possibly TRBD1 for D (6 bases). V gave up 6 bases and J gave up 6 bases, with 8 bases separating them. The CDR3 extends over 11 amino acids. In germline, CDR1 is MGHDK, CDR2 SYGVNS.

The chain combines TRBV20-1 with TRBJ2-7; D might be TRBD1 (5 bases). V shed 7 bases and J shed 3 bases, with 7 bases lying between them. The CDR3 totals 10 residues. The V gene's germline CDR1 is DFQATT and CDR2 SNEGSKA (reference sequence). Here the CDR3 DNA reads TGCAGTGTAGGGGTCTACGAGCAGTACTTC. Translated, it gives CSVGVYEQYF.

This clone showed up just once. The CDR3 DNA is TGTGCCAGCAGTTACGGTGGAGGTCATTGGCCTGAGCAGTTCTTC. Its translation is CASSYGGGHWPEQFF. This chain links TRBV6-5 with TRBJ2-1; D may be TRBD2 (5 bases). Per germline, CDR1 MNHEY and CDR2 SVGAGI. The CDR3 extends over 15 amino acids. V shed 2 bases and J shed 9 bases, with 17 bases lying between them.

V is TRBV6-6 and J is TRBJ2-7, with 7 bases matching TRBD1. CDR3 length: 13 amino acids. Germline CDR1 and CDR2: MNHNY and SVGAGI (reference sequence). V lost 5 bases and J lost 9; bases outside the gene matches: 10. The CDR3 bases are TGTGCCAGCAGTAGAGGGACAGTGGAGAGGCAGTACTTC. This translates into CASSRGTVERQYF.

The rearrangement joins TRBV11-2 to TRBJ2-7, with a weak D call TRBD1 (5 bases). This CDR3 comprises 13 residues. Germline CDR1 and CDR2: SGHAT and FQNNGV. Trimming removed 0 bases at V and 6 bases at J, with 9 bases between. The CDR3 sequence is CASSLDRGPEQYF. The DNA for the CDR3 is TGTGCCAGCAGCTTAGATAGGGGCCCCGAGCAGTACTTC.

The rearrangement links TRBV6-6 to TRBJ2-7, with TRBD2 matching over 13 bases. The CDR3 has 16 residues. The V and J ends lost 1 base and 5 bases, in that order; junction bases with no gene match: 5. The V gene's germline CDR1 is MNHNY and CDR2 SVGAGI (reference sequence). The CDR3 loop reads CASSYWTSGRSHEQYF. The DNA for the CDR3 is TGTGCCAGCAGTTACTGGACTAGCGGGAGATCCCACGAGCAGTACTTC.

The J gene is TRBJ1-4, the V gene TRBV6-1; the D is unclear. The CDR3 is made up of 14 amino acids. Trimming pared 2 bases from V and 3 bases from J, leaving 7 bases between. Looked up from germline, CDR1 is MNHNS and CDR2 is SASEGT. The CDR3 reads CASSEHGSNEKLFF. For the CDR3, the DNA is TGTGCCAGCAGTGAACACGGTTCTAATGAAAAACTGTTTTTT.

This clone has only one observation. The rearrangement links TRBV4-1 to TRBJ1-3; no definite D call. The germline CDR1 and CDR2 sequences are MGHRA and YSYEKL. The CDR3 sequence is 14 residues long. Trimming removed 0 bases from V and 4 bases from J, with 7 bases in between. CDR3 region: CASSQDAPGNTIYF. Here the CDR3 DNA reads TGCGCCAGCAGCCAAGATGCGCCAGGAAACACCATATATTTT.

The CDR3 protein is CSVEAPAGELFF. In nucleotides, the CDR3 is TGCAGCGTTGAAGCCCCGGCCGGGGAGCTGTTTTTT. The rearrangement joins TRBV29-1 to TRBJ2-2; D gene uncertain. The CDR3 loop spans 12 amino acids. CDR1 and CDR2 from the germline V gene are SQVTM and ANQGSEA. V was clipped by 1 base and J by 6 bases, with 6 bases between them.

This sequence joins TRBV9 and TRBJ2-3; TRBD1 matches at 7 bases. From germline, CDR1 is SGDLS and CDR2 YYNGEE. The CDR3 has 14 amino acids. Trimming at V came to 1 base and at J to 7 bases, leaving 6 bases not matched to a gene. The CDR3 nucleotides read TGTGCCAGCAGCGTATCAGGGGGACCGCATACGCAGTATTTT. This codes for CASSVSGGPHTQYF. Full variable domain (rest looked up from reference TRBV9 and TRBJ2-3): DSGVTQTPKHLITATGQRVTLRCSPRSGDLSVYWYQQSLDQGLQFLIQYYNGEERAKGNILERFSAQQFPDLHSELNLSSLELGDSALYFCASSVSGGPHTQYFGPGTRLTVL.

The CDR3 nucleotides are TGTGCCAGCAGTCGGGCGGGAGGAGAGCAGTTCTTC. Amino acids: CASSRAGGEQFF. The gene calls are TRBV6-5 and TRBJ2-1; TRBD2 agrees at 8 bases. In germline, CDR1 is MNHEY, CDR2 SVGAGI. The CDR3 consists of 12 residues. Trimming at V came to 5 bases and at J to 10 bases, leaving 4 bases not matched to a gene.

J is TRBJ1-6 and V is TRBV6-1; D possibly corresponds to TRBD1 (6 bases). This CDR3 spans 17 amino acids. Trimming removed 2 bases from V and 5 bases from J, with 16 bases in between. CDR1 and CDR2 (germline): MNHNS, SASEGT. Here the CDR3 reads CASSEIRGVVDNSPLHF. The CDR3 bases are TGTGCCAGCAGTGAAATCAGGGGCGTCGTGGATAATTCACCCCTCCACTTT.

The chain links TRBV30 to TRBJ2-1; 14 nucleotides agree with TRBD2. From germline, CDR1 is GTSNPN and CDR2 SVGIG (reference sequence). There are 16 residues in the CDR3. J was trimmed by 7 bases and V by 3 bases; bases with no gene match: 8. This CDR3 is CAWRWGRTSGGNEQFF. The CDR3 DNA is TGTGCCTGGAGGTGGGGCCGGACTAGCGGGGGGAATGAGCAGTTCTTC.

Note on this clone: One junction end disagrees with the germline gene, perhaps due to a read error. This chain connects TRBV7-7 to TRBJ1-2; D perhaps matches TRBD1 (6 bases). This CDR3 is 16 amino acids long. In germline, CDR1 is SSHAT, CDR2 FNYEAQ (reference sequence). CDR3 coding DNA: TGTGCTAGCAGCGGAGTAGGGGGGGCCCGGAACTATGGCTACACCTTC. Encoded protein: CASSGVGGARNYGYTF.

The CDR3 DNA follows: TGTGCCAGCAGCGCGGGATGGTCTGGAAACACCATATATTTT. This codes for CASSAGWSGNTIYF. This rearrangement joins TRBV11-2 to TRBJ1-3; D gene ambiguous. In germline, CDR1 is SGHAT, CDR2 FQNNGV. The V end was cut by 5 bases, the J end by 1 base, with 9 bases between. The CDR3 has 14 amino acids.

V and J are TRBV29-1 and TRBJ2-1, with 7 bases identical to TRBD2. The CDR3 extends over 13 amino acids. V lost 5 bases, J lost 5 bases, and 6 bases stayed unmatched. CDR1 and CDR2 (germline): SQVTM, ANQGSEA. CDR3 amino acids: CSVQTSRDNEQFF. In DNA, the CDR3 is TGCAGCGTTCAGACTAGCCGAGACAATGAGCAGTTCTTC.